This entry concerns a single T cell receptor beta chain. The CDR3 loop spans 13 amino acids. V was trimmed by 3 bases and J by 8 bases, leaving 13 bases between them. Using a J-beta primer mix together with a sample-barcoded 5' primer, a second PCR was run for roughly 6 to 12 cycles. Through a template-switch adaptor with 12 random nucleotides, each cDNA molecule received a tag. TCRdb analysed the 5' RACE reads with MiXCR anew, one entry per CDR3 protein. The table lists more than 650,000 distinct CDR3 sequences, 22% of them singletons. The sample originates from a study of blood T cells in healthy people across ages.

Sequenced sample: blood. The chain has TRBV12-3 or TRBV12-4 and TRBJ1-2, with D unclear. This clonotype was sampled from a man in his 70s in good health. Written as DNA, the CDR3 is TGTGCCAGCAGTTTTGGTTCGTCGGTAGGCTACACCTTC. Protein: CASSFGSSVGYTF.